A single sample gave rise to the 11 T cell receptor beta chains below, sequenced in a study of T cell clonotyping in hematopoietic cell transplantation. Data came from immunoSEQ multiplex PCR; TCRdb stores just in-frame clones and leaves some out. The top ten clones hold around 6% of a sample with roughly 9,000 clones, approximately 94% of them seen once. Source: PBMCs, taken 100 days after allogeneic stem cell transplant. The receptors shown here come from a male patient in his 50s who had an allogeneic stem cell transplant from a related donor, so T cells may come from the graft donor. Some clones in this sample may be carry-over from other donors' samples.

The V call is TRBV27, the J call TRBJ2-7, with D uncertain. V shed 1 base and J shed 0 bases, with 4 bases lying between them. CDR1 is MNHEY and CDR2 is SMNVEV in the germline V gene (reference sequence). The CDR3 has 13 residues. The DNA of the CDR3 is TGTGCCAGCAGTTTATATCCCTCCTACGAGCAGTACTTC. Translation gives CASSLYPSYEQYF.

The chain recombines TRBV29-1 with TRBJ2-3; TRBD2 matches 13 bases. Losses at the gene ends were 6 bases for V and 2 bases for J; bases not matched to a gene: 8. Germline lookup yields CDR1 SQVTM and CDR2 ANQGSEA. The CDR3 has 16 residues. The CDR3 loop is CSVVGLAGANTDTQYF. DNA for the CDR3: TGCAGCGTGGTTGGACTAGCGGGGGCCAACACAGATACGCAGTATTTT.

V and J are TRBV5-1 and TRBJ1-4; the D is unclear. The CDR3 is 17 residues long. CDR1 is SGHRS and CDR2 is YFSETQ in the germline V gene. V lost 1 base, J lost 4 bases, and 17 bases lay in between. This CDR3 reads CASSLSTSGLGNEKLFF. In nucleotides, the CDR3 is TGCGCCAGCAGCTTGTCAACATCCGGTTTGGGTAATGAAAAACTGTTTTTT.

The V gene is TRBV28, the J gene TRBJ1-6; D not resolved. Germline CDR1 and CDR2: MDHEN and SYDVKM. With 6 bases removed from V and 5 bases from J, the gap between germline ends came to 17 bases. CDR3 length: 16 residues. The CDR3 sequence: CASRGPGIGDNSPLHF. Here the CDR3 DNA reads TGTGCCAGCAGAGGTCCGGGCATAGGAGATAATTCACCCCTCCACTTT.

The rearrangement joins TRBV21-1 to TRBJ2-3; the D segment call TRBD2 is taken from the table without a DNA check. TRBV21-1 is a known pseudogene. This CDR3 is built from 16 residues. CDR3: CAILKCRTGYTDTQYF. DNA for the CDR3: TGTGCCATCCTGAAGTGTAGGACTGGGTACACAGATACGCAGTATTTT.

The chain carries TRBV5-1 and TRBJ2-7; D possibly corresponds to TRBD1 (6 bases). Per germline, CDR1 SGHRS and CDR2 YFSETQ. Trimming pared 1 base from V and 3 bases from J, leaving 11 bases between. This CDR3 spans 14 amino acids. The CDR3, as DNA: TGCGCCAGCAGCTTGACAGGGTTGGACTACGAGCAGTACTTC. It yields the protein CASSLTGLDYEQYF.

The genes are TRBV5-1 and TRBJ2-3, with D perhaps TRBD2 (6 bases). Germline V CDR1 and CDR2: SGHRS, YFSETQ. V was cut by 4 bases and J by 5 bases, with 17 bases left in between. The CDR3 runs 15 residues. CDR3 in amino acids: CASSGGTLLRDTQYF. DNA for the CDR3: TGCGCCAGCAGCGGCGGGACTTTGCTGCGAGATACGCAGTATTTT.

The chain recombines TRBV7-8 with TRBJ2-3; possible D gene TRBD2, 6 bases. Deletions cut 3 bases from V and 8 bases from J, with 21 bases between. This CDR3 is built from 16 residues. CDR1 SGHVS and CDR2 FQNEAQ come from the germline V gene. The CDR3 here is CASSLDKGMGGATQYF. The CDR3 DNA is TGTGCCAGCAGCTTGGATAAGGGCATGGGGGGAGCTACGCAGTATTTT. Using reference TRBV7-8 and TRBJ2-3 for the parts outside the CDR3, the full variable domain is GAGVSQSPRYKVAKRGQDVALRCDPISGHVSLFWYQQALGQGPEFLTYFQNEAQLDKSGLPSDRFFAERPEGSVSTLKIQRTQQEDSAVYLCASSLDKGMGGATQYFGPGTRLTVL.

This clone was observed a handful of times. The chain recombines TRBV28 with TRBJ2-5; D is unresolved. The CDR3 length is 11 residues. Trimming stripped 5 bases from V and 2 bases from J, with 3 bases between. Germline CDR1 is MDHEN and CDR2 is SYDVKM. The CDR3, as DNA: TGTGCCAGCAGTGGACAAGAGACCCAGTACTTC. It specifies CASSGQETQYF. Drawing the rest from reference TRBV28 and TRBJ2-5, the complete variable domain is DVKVTQSSRYLVKRTGEKVFLECVQDMDHENMFWYRQDPGLGLRLIYFSYDVKMKEKGDIPEGYSVSREKKERFSLILESASTNQTSMYLCASSGQETQYFGPGTRLLVL.

The chain carries TRBV21-1 and TRBJ1-2. TRBV21-1 is assigned pseudogene status. The CDR3 consists of 13 residues. The CDR3 coding sequence is TGTGGGAAACCCACTCGGGGGGGGTATGGCTACACCTTC. Protein: CGKPTRGGYGYTF.

The rearrangement uses TRBV9 and TRBJ2-5; 11 positions agree with TRBD1. The CDR3 is 15 amino acids. V gave up 3 bases and J gave up 5 bases; unmatched junction bases: 6. Germline assignment: CDR1 SGDLS and CDR2 YYNGEE. This chain's CDR3 is CASSATGQGGETQYF. In nucleotides, the CDR3 is TGTGCCAGCAGCGCAACGGGACAGGGGGGGGAGACCCAGTACTTC.